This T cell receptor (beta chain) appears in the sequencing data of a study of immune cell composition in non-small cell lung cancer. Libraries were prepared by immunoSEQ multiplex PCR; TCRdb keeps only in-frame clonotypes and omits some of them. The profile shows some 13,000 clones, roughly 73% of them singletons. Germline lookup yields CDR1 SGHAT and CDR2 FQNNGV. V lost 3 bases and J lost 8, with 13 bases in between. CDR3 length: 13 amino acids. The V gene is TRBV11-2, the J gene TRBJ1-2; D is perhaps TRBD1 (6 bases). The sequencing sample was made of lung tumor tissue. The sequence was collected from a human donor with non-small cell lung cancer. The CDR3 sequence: CASSLGRGMGYTF. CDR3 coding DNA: TGTGCCAGCAGCTTGGGCAGGGGTATGGGCTACACCTTC.